The sequence of this T cell receptor (beta chain) was determined in a study of T cells after yellow fever vaccination. About the research overall: SMART-Seq v4 Ultra Low Input prepared the low-cell-number fractions. Study findings and constraints: A large majority of primary-vaccination clones showed up again after the booster (roughly 96% CD4, roughly 88% CD8). Contamination by abundant bulk-population clonotypes could be present in FACS-sorted repertoires.

CDR1 and CDR2 (germline): ENHRY, SYGVKD. The length of the CDR3 is 13 residues. V lost 7 bases and J lost 2, with 11 bases in between. As TCR cDNA was made by 5'RACE template switching, a universal primer site and UMIs were added. TCRdb called the 5' RACE reads again in MiXCR, with one record for every CDR3 protein. In the table there are 550,000 to 750,000 distinct CDR3 sequences, roughly 13% of which are singletons. The table lists this clonotype with a few counts. Its antigen is currently unknown. The source material was PBMCs, sampled on the day of the yellow fever booster vaccination. The clonotype comes from a man aged 25 to 40 who received the YFV17D yellow fever vaccine. The chain employs TRBV10-3 and TRBJ2-5; D possibly uses TRBD1 or TRBD2 (5 bases each). CDR3 in DNA: TGTGCCATCAACGGTGGGGGTCAAGAGACCCAGTACTTC. Translated, it gives CAINGGGQETQYF.